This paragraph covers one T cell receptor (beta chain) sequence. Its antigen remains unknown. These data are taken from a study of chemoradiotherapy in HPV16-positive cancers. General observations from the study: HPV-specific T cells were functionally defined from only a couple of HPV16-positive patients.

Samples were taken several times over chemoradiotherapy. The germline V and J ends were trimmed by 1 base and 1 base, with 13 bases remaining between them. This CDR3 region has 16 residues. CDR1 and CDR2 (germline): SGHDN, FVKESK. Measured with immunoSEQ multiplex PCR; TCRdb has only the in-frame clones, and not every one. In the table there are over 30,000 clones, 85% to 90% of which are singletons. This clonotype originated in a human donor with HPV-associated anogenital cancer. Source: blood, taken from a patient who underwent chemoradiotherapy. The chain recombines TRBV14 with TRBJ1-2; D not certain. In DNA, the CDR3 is TGTGCCAGCAGCCAAGGGAGGAACAGTATTAACTATGGCTACACCTTC. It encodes CASSQGRNSINYGYTF.